This TCR beta chain was sequenced in a study of blood T cells in healthy people across ages (dated by TCRdb to 2014 to 2015). At the level of the whole study: In model experiments, template switching captured about one uniquely barcoded TCR beta cDNA molecule for every two T cells. Using deep sequencing normalized with unique cDNA molecular identifiers, the study measured how TCR beta repertoire diversity changes with age. Donors were grouped into four age groups: young (average approximately 16 years), middle-aged (around 39), aged (approximately 58) and long-lived (roughly 80). For two donors (one aged 18 to 30 and one aged 80 or older), the study analyzed two additional independent replicas of 1 million unique cDNA reads from the same blood draw.

Library generation was performed with 5' RACE. Sequencing took place on an Illumina HiSeq 2500. The second PCR ran for roughly 6 to 11 cycles and used a J-beta primer mix along with a sample-barcoded 5' primer. A unique molecular identifier was introduced onto each TCR beta cDNA molecule by a template-switch 5' adaptor carrying 12 random nucleotides. At least 3 million CDR3-containing paired-end reads were obtained from each sample. The Mint cDNA synthesis kit, primed by a TRBC-specific oligonucleotide, was used to synthesize first-strand cDNA from all RNA. After uracil-DNA glycosylase treatment, a first 18-cycle PCR used universal primers M1SS and BC2_uni_R on all cDNA. The authors' analysis ran thus. Each sample was normalized by randomly selecting 1 million high-quality reads, each carrying a distinct molecular identifier. Instead of being binned into consensus sequences, reads that shared molecular identifiers were thrown out. MiTCR, with a Q25 quality threshold and the strictest error-elimination algorithm, was used for CDR3 identification, clonotype clustering and error correction. A nonparametric unseen species model with Euler transformation was used to estimate lower-bound total TCR beta diversity. In TCRdb, the public reads were trimmed at Q25 with fastp and aligned with MiXCR, with productive beta chains retained. Each entry is one CDR3 protein sequence, shown with its most common DNA and genes. In this record, the V and J calls reflect TCRdb's handling and not the investigators' own analysis. For this sample there are roughly 500,000 distinct CDR3 sequences; about 25% appear just once. Jointly, the top ten make up under 9% of the sample.

A note on this clonotype: Its antigen is not yet known. No clone much larger than this one lies a single base away; base qualities are absent.

The donors were 40 or so Caucasian individuals from Russia, aged roughly 6 to 100 years, who were systemically healthy. Each donor gave ten milliliters of peripheral blood, collected into EDTA-treated Vacutainer tubes. PBMCs were isolated by Ficoll-Paque density-gradient centrifugation, with at least 6 million obtained per sample. Trizol reagent was used to extract total RNA from PBMCs, with at least 6 micrograms per sample. The percentages of naive CD45RAhigh/CD27high T cells were determined by flow cytometry on a PBMC aliquot from every donor. General conclusions and limits of the study: Compared with the aged group, the long-lived group had more naive CD4+ T cells, fewer expanded clones and increased TCR diversity, suggesting age selection. The CMV infection status of donors was not known, potentially confounding age-related changes in expanded clonotypes. A strong correlation was found between observed TCR beta diversity and the percentage of naive T cells measured by flow cytometry. As age increased, observed TCR beta diversity per million T cells dropped in a roughly linear way, and a significant reduction was already evident by age about 40. Because profiling used bulk unsorted PBMCs, naive and antigen-experienced compartments could not be compared conclusively. Estimates of total diversity from one million sequenced T cells were regarded as lower bounds and underestimates.

The same sample was also studied in work on T cells of mothers and their children. As the second publication notes: Nine systemically healthy Caucasian individuals served as donors, namely three mothers together with their six children. cDNA synthesis consumed the entire amount of extracted RNA, loaded at roughly 1.5 ug RNA in each 15 ul reaction. In the second PCR, sample barcodes and 2-4 random nucleotides were introduced via the M1S primer. Over 9.5 million TCR beta CDR3 reads were obtained for each mother, and approximately 3.2 million reads were obtained for each child. Thymic selection similarly shapes TCR recombination output in related and unrelated pairs, with minor effect from inherited differences. Related mother-child pairs always showed normalized repertoire overlap that was slightly higher than in unrelated mother-child pairs, though the difference was never significant. Persistent microchimeric T cell clones were not detected, at a sensitivity of roughly 100 clones per million clonotypes. In the study, deep NGS was used to compare the TCR beta repertoires of mothers and children, and features distinguishing related mother-child pairs from unrelated individuals were sought. The mean age was about 37 +/- 4 years for the mothers and 11 +/- 4 years for the children. After adapters were ligated using NEBNext reagents, the libraries underwent 100+100 nt paired-end sequencing on an Illumina HiSeq 2000. To avoid cross-contamination, the mother libraries and the child libraries were prepared a month apart and sequenced in separate runs. Between roughly 450,000 and 2,200,000 distinct TCR beta clonotypes were identified per donor. Naive TCR beta clonotypes were estimated from low-frequency clonotypes matched to each donor's FACS-determined naive share, without sorting.

The clonotype comes from a boy younger than 18 in good health. The material sequenced was blood.

The CDR3 reads as follows: CASSQGRGGAGYEQYF. The sequenced DNA is TGCGCCAGCAGCCAAGGCCGAGGGGGCGCTGGTTACGAGCAGTACTTC. The rearranged chain carries TRBV4-3 and TRBJ2-5, with 7 central nucleotides matching TRBD1. The DNA end is more similar to TRBJ2-7, so the J call may be wrong. The germline V gene encodes CDR1 LGHNA and CDR2 YSLEER. The CDR3 starts with the cysteine, ends with the phenylalanine, and has 16 residues. The read is trimmed to its CDR3 DNA, 48 bases read in frame from base 1.